The 20 T cell receptor beta chains reported below all come from one sample, sequenced in a study of T-cell reconstitution after alpha-beta-depleted transplantation in children. The authors prepared the TCRbeta library with unique molecular identifiers. TCRdb reanalysed the PCR reads using MiXCR and keeps one entry per CDR3 protein. The sample lists hundreds of thousands of distinct CDR3 sequences; more than 20% were seen once. The material sequenced was PBMCs, mostly from graft donor cells, taken 360 days after TCRalphabeta/CD19-depleted stem cell transplant. The origin of the receptors is a boy in the first two years of life who had a stem cell transplant for acute myeloid leukemia, so the T cells may come from the graft donor.

This clonotype was detected ten times or more. The gene calls are TRBV29-1 and TRBJ2-1; perhaps TRBD1 as D (5 bases). Trimming took off 4 bases at V and 6 bases at J, with 16 bases between the two ends. The CDR3 is made up of 14 amino acids. The germline gives CDR1 SQVTM, CDR2 ANQGSEA. The CDR3 nucleotides are TGCAGCGTTGTGTCCAGGGTGAAGGGCAATGAGCAGTTCTTC. Amino acids: CSVVSRVKGNEQFF.

This clonotype was counted between two and nine times. V is TRBV20-1 and J is TRBJ1-3, with D possibly matching TRBD1 (5 bases). The germline V and J ends were trimmed by 2 bases and 3 bases, with 17 bases remaining between them. Germline CDR1 is DFQATT and CDR2 is SNEGSKA (reference sequence). This CDR3 has 16 amino acids. CDR3 protein: CSARPAHGGFGNTIYF. For the CDR3, the DNA is TGCAGTGCTAGACCCGCGCATGGGGGGTTTGGAAACACCATATATTTT.

This chain joins TRBV20-1 and TRBJ2-7, with D perhaps TRBD1 (6 bases). Germline CDR1 DFQATT, CDR2 SNEGSKA (reference sequence). The CDR3 has 12 amino acids. Trimming removed 5 bases from V and 4 bases from J, with 12 bases in between. CDR3 nucleotides: TGCAGTGCTGGAACAGGGTTTTACGAGCAGTACGTC. This encodes CSAGTGFYEQYV.

This clonotype appeared many times. This chain links TRBV7-8 with TRBJ2-5; D call uncertain. The CDR3 is 13 residues long. CDR1 SGHVS and CDR2 FQNEAQ come from the germline V gene. The V and J ends lost 3 bases and 3 bases respectively, with 8 bases between them. CDR3 sequence reads: CASSFPNEETQYF. The DNA for the CDR3 is TGTGCCAGCAGCTTTCCCAACGAAGAGACCCAGTACTTC. Full variable domain (rest looked up from reference TRBV7-8 and TRBJ2-5): GAGVSQSPRYKVAKRGQDVALRCDPISGHVSLFWYQQALGQGPEFLTYFQNEAQLDKSGLPSDRFFAERPEGSVSTLKIQRTQQEDSAVYLCASSFPNEETQYFGPGTRLLVL.

The CDR3 region is CATGPSGEQETQYF. The CDR3 DNA reads TGTGCCACGGGGCCTAGCGGAGAACAAGAGACCCAGTACTTC. V is TRBV6-1 and J is TRBJ2-5; 7 nucleotides line up with TRBD2. V trimming: 10 bases; J trimming: 2 bases; junction bases outside the gene matches: 10. From germline, CDR1 is MNHNS and CDR2 SASEGT. The CDR3 consists of 14 residues.

J is TRBJ2-2 and V is TRBV6-5; D might be TRBD1 (6 bases). The CDR3 covers 16 residues. V lost 0 bases to trimming and J lost 4 bases, with 12 bases between them. The germline gives CDR1 MNHEY, CDR2 SVGAGI. The CDR3 coding sequence is TGTGCCAGCAGTTACTCACAGGGATGGGGCACCGGGGAGCTGTTTTTT. Translating gives CASSYSQGWGTGELFF.

The V gene is TRBV5-8, the J gene TRBJ1-5; D call uncertain. The CDR3 contains 16 residues. CDR1 and CDR2 from the germline V gene are SGHTS and YDEGEE. V shed 0 bases and J shed 3 bases, with 13 bases lying between them. CDR3 protein: CASSLGQATVNQPQHF. The CDR3 bases are TGTGCCAGCAGCTTGGGGCAGGCCACCGTCAATCAGCCCCAGCATTTT.

This clonotype has just a few counts. The genes are TRBV20-1 and TRBJ1-6; D unclear. With 3 bases removed from V and 7 bases from J, the gap between germline ends came to 7 bases. This CDR3 region has 12 residues. Per the germline V gene, CDR1 is DFQATT and CDR2 is SNEGSKA (reference sequence). The CDR3 loop reads CSASRVNSPLHF. CDR3 nucleotides: TGCAGTGCTAGCCGGGTCAATTCACCCCTCCACTTT.

V gene TRBV24-1 combines with J gene TRBJ1-2; D is ambiguous. Germline-derived CDR1 and CDR2 are KGHDR and SFDVKD. V was trimmed by 6 bases and J by 4 bases, leaving 8 bases between them. The CDR3 is 12 amino acids. The CDR3 sequence: CATSLAGYGYTF. Here the CDR3 DNA reads TGTGCCACCAGTCTTGCGGGCTATGGCTACACCTTC.

The chain is built from TRBV24-1 and TRBJ2-1, with D possibly being TRBD2 (6 bases). Germline lookup yields CDR1 KGHDR and CDR2 SFDVKD. The CDR3 runs 16 residues. V was pared by 3 bases and J by 5 bases, with 16 bases between. The CDR3 sequence is CATSDPVAVADNEQFF. The DNA for the CDR3 is TGTGCCACCAGTGATCCTGTAGCGGTGGCGGACAATGAGCAGTTCTTC.

The chain uses TRBV7-2 and TRBJ1-5, with TRBD1 matching over 7 bases. After removal of 5 bases from V and 6 bases from J, the junction contained 10 bases not matched to a gene. The germline V gene encodes CDR1 SGHTA and CDR2 FQGNSA. The CDR3 has 15 residues. CDR3 residues: CASSISTGRGQPQHF. In DNA form, the CDR3 reads TGTGCCAGCAGCATCTCGACAGGGCGAGGTCAGCCCCAGCATTTT.

The chain is built from TRBV6-1 and TRBJ1-1, with TRBD1 as a possible D gene (6 bases). Germline V CDR1 and CDR2: MNHNS, SASEGT. The length of the CDR3 is 14 residues. V lost 3 bases, J lost 6 bases, and 14 bases lay in between. CDR3 nucleotides: TGTGCCAGCAGTGAGGTCGCCAGGGGTCCTGAAGCTTTCTTT. Residues: CASSEVARGPEAFF.

The chain is built from TRBV7-8 and TRBJ2-3, with D possibly being TRBD2 (6 bases). This CDR3 is built from 13 residues. V was pared by 5 bases and J by 4 bases, with 10 bases between. Germline values: CDR1 SGHVS, CDR2 FQNEAQ. CDR3 protein: CASSPEGADTQYF. CDR3 DNA: TGTGCCAGCAGCCCGGAGGGCGCAGATACGCAGTATTTT.

This clonotype was detected ten times or more. The chain recombines TRBV29-1 with TRBJ1-2, with 7 bases aligning to TRBD1. There are 16 residues in the CDR3. V lost 1 base, J lost 0 bases, and 8 bases stayed unmatched. Germline V gene lookup returns CDR1 SQVTM and CDR2 ANQGSEA. The CDR3: CSVEARRQGTNYGYTF. The CDR3 DNA reads TGCAGCGTTGAAGCTAGGAGACAGGGAACTAACTATGGCTACACCTTC.

This clonotype appeared many times. The CDR3 reads CSVQSSYEQYF. CDR3 DNA: TGCAGCGTGCAAAGCTCCTACGAGCAGTACTTC. The chain links TRBV29-1 to TRBJ2-7; D is uncertain. Germline CDR1 is SQVTM and CDR2 is ANQGSEA. V was shortened by 6 bases and J by 0 bases, with 6 bases between the two germline ends. The CDR3 covers 11 residues.

This clonotype has more than one count but fewer than ten. The J gene is TRBJ2-5, the V gene TRBV15, with TRBD1 identical over 7 bases. The V gene's germline CDR1 is LNHNV and CDR2 YYDKDF (reference sequence). This CDR3 is built from 15 residues. V dropped 7 bases and J dropped 1; count of bases not matched to a gene: 9. The CDR3 protein is CATIQIRDSQETQYF. Here the CDR3 DNA reads TGTGCCACCATACAGATCCGGGACAGCCAAGAGACCCAGTACTTC.

This chain joins TRBV2 and TRBJ2-5; 7 bases are a match to TRBD2. V gave up 8 bases and J gave up 5 bases; unmatched junction bases: 2. The length of the CDR3 is 11 residues. Germline V gene sequence: CDR1 SNHLY, CDR2 FYNNEI. DNA of the CDR3: TGTGCCAGCGGGGGGGTGGAGACCCAGTACTTC. Amino acid sequence: CASGGVETQYF.

The chain is built from TRBV20-1 and TRBJ2-7; tentatively, D is TRBD1 or TRBD2 (6 bases each). V shed 1 base and J shed 0 bases, with 13 bases lying between them. This CDR3 has 15 amino acids. The V gene's germline CDR1 is DFQATT and CDR2 SNEGSKA (reference sequence). CDR3 bases: TGCAGTGCTAGAGGCTACCGGGGGCACTCCTACGAGCAGTACTTC. This gives the protein CSARGYRGHSYEQYF.

This clonotype was counted many times. J is TRBJ2-1 and V is TRBV6-5; D possibly corresponds to TRBD2 (7 bases). From germline, CDR1 is MNHEY and CDR2 SVGAGI. Trimming took off 2 bases at V and 4 bases at J, with 12 bases between the two ends. The CDR3 loop spans 15 amino acids. The CDR3 region is CASSYEGGRYNEQFF. The CDR3 DNA reads TGTGCCAGCAGTTACGAGGGGGGGAGGTACAATGAGCAGTTCTTC.

The gene calls are TRBV7-7 and TRBJ1-5; D is unclear. Germline CDR1 reads SSHAT; CDR2 reads FNYEAQ (reference sequence). Trimming left V 1 base short and J 6 bases short, with 13 bases between. This CDR3 is 15 amino acids long. The CDR3: CASSLVHGNGQPQHF. Written as DNA, the CDR3 is TGTGCCAGCAGCTTAGTTCATGGTAACGGTCAGCCCCAGCATTTT. Variable domain in full (rest from reference TRBV7-7 and TRBJ1-5): GAGVSQSPRYKVTKRGQDVTLRCDPISSHATLYWYQQALGQGPEFLTYFNYEAQPDKSGLPSDRFSAERPEGSISTLTIQRTEQRDSAMYRCASSLVHGNGQPQHFGDGTRLSIL.